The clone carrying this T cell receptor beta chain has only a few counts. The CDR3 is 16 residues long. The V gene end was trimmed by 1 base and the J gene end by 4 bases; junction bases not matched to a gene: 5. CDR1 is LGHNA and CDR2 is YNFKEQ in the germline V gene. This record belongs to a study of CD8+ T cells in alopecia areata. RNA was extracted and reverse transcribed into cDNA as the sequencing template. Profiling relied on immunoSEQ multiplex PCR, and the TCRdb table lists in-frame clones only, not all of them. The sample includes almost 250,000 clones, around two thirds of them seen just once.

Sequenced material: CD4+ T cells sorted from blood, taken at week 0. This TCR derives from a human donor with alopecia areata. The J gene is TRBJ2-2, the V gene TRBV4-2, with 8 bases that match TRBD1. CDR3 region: CASSQGQGSATGELFF. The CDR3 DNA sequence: TGTGCCAGCAGCCAAGGACAGGGGTCCGCCACCGGGGAGCTGTTTTTT.